Each of the 16 T cell receptor beta chains below was sequenced from the same sample in a study of T-cell memory formation after mild COVID-19. TCRdb re-derived calls from the 5' RACE reads in MiXCR, one entry per CDR3 protein. The sample lists approximately 500,000 distinct CDR3 sequences, roughly 25% seen once, with around 12% in the top ten. The specimen sequenced was PBMCs or a T cell subset sorted from them (not recorded which). Receptor source: an adult woman who had mild COVID-19 (a few samples of this study predate the infection). Cell type and time point are not known.

Regarding this clonotype: A read error may account for a junction end that differs from germline. CDR3 sequence: CASSQDQRGAVTSF. CDR3 nucleotides: TGTGCCAGCAGCCAAGACCAGCGGGGGGCGGTTACATCATTC. The chain employs TRBV3-1 and TRBJ2-1; TRBD2 aligns across 9 bases. Germline loops: CDR1 LGHDT, CDR2 YNNKEL (reference sequence). The CDR3 spans 14 residues.

The chain has TRBV10-3 and TRBJ2-3; 10 bases line up with TRBD1. Trimming cost V 6 bases and J 3 bases; bases outside gene matches: 9. Germline-derived CDR1 and CDR2 are ENHRY and SYGVKD. This CDR3 has 16 residues. The CDR3 region has the DNA TGTGCCATCAGGGTCGACAGGGGGCCAGGAACAGATACGCAGTATTTT. This gives the protein CAIRVDRGPGTDTQYF.

This clonotype appeared many times. The genes are TRBV4-1 and TRBJ1-4; D uncertain. V dropped 0 bases and J dropped 3 bases, with 8 bases sitting between them. The CDR3 runs to 15 residues. Germline V lookup: CDR1 MGHRA, CDR2 YSYEKL. Here the CDR3 reads CASSQDSIPNEKLFF. CDR3 sequence (DNA): TGCGCCAGCAGCCAAGATAGTATCCCTAATGAAAAACTGTTTTTT.

There are a few counts of this clonotype. The chain has TRBV15 and TRBJ2-7; D is perhaps TRBD2 (6 bases). V was cut by 4 bases and J by 4 bases, with 8 bases left in between. The CDR3 length is 12 residues. Germline CDR1 reads LNHNV; CDR2 reads YYDKDF (reference sequence). The CDR3 sequence: CATSISGYEQYF. The DNA for the CDR3 is TGTGCCACCAGCATTAGCGGATACGAGCAGTACTTC.

V is TRBV4-1 and J is TRBJ1-1, with a tentative D call TRBD1 (6 bases). In germline, CDR1 is MGHRA, CDR2 YSYEKL. V dropped 5 bases and J dropped 1 base, with 11 bases sitting between them. CDR3 size: 14 residues. CDR3 bases: TGCGCCAGCAGCTACAGGGTTGAGAACACTGAAGCTTTCTTT. Amino acid sequence: CASSYRVENTEAFF.

This clonotype was seen many times. The chain combines TRBV9 with TRBJ2-5; D possibly matches TRBD1 or TRBD2 (5 bases each). The CDR3 extends over 15 amino acids. Trimming pared 4 bases from V and 4 bases from J, leaving 17 bases between. Germline V CDR1 and CDR2: SGDLS, YYNGEE. CDR3 bases: TGTGCCAGCAGCCCAGACGGGCAGGGACGAGAGACCCAGTACTTC. Its translation: CASSPDGQGRETQYF.

The chain is built from TRBV24-1 and TRBJ2-3; 7 positions match TRBD1. The V gene end was trimmed by 3 bases and the J gene end by 5 bases; junction bases not matched to a gene: 10. CDR1 is KGHDR, CDR2 SFDVKD, per germline. CDR3 length equals 16 residues. The CDR3 spells CATSDPTGNWLDTQYF. In nucleotides, the CDR3 is TGTGCCACCAGTGATCCGACAGGGAATTGGTTAGATACGCAGTATTTT.

The chain has TRBV10-3 and TRBJ2-1; 9 bases line up with TRBD1. With 6 bases clipped from V and 8 bases from J, the junction kept 5 bases outside the gene matches. CDR1 is ENHRY and CDR2 is SYGVKD in the germline V gene. This CDR3 is built from 13 residues. This CDR3 is CAIRMTGGHEQFF. DNA for the CDR3: TGTGCCATCAGGATGACAGGGGGGCATGAGCAGTTCTTC.

This clonotype was seen only a few times. This chain joins TRBV12-3 or TRBV12-4 and TRBJ2-3; 11 nucleotides align to TRBD2. J was trimmed by 5 bases and V by 5 bases; bases with no gene match: 9. This CDR3 region has 16 residues. The CDR3 protein is CASSASGGRERDTQYF. As DNA, the CDR3 is TGTGCCAGCAGTGCTAGCGGGGGGAGGGAGAGAGATACGCAGTATTTT.

The CDR3 sequence: CSASRQGGMDGYTF. The CDR3 DNA follows: TGCAGTGCTAGTAGACAGGGAGGAATGGATGGCTACACCTTC. The chain is built from TRBV20-1 and TRBJ1-2; 7 bases agree with TRBD1. Germline CDR1 is DFQATT and CDR2 is SNEGSKA (reference sequence). This CDR3 is built from 14 residues. V gave up 3 bases and J gave up 6 bases; unmatched junction bases: 10.

This clonotype has more than one count but fewer than ten. Relative to the germline gene, one junction end is altered; a read error may explain this. The chain combines TRBV6-5 with TRBJ1-1; perhaps TRBD1 as D (5 bases). Germline V gives CDR1 MNHEY, CDR2 SVGAGI. The length of the CDR3 is 12 residues. The DNA of the CDR3 is TGTGCGCTACAGTTACCGTGGGGGGAGCGGATCTTT. It yields the protein CALQLPWGERIF.

The chain recombines TRBV18 with TRBJ2-3, with D unresolved. The CDR3 is made up of 17 amino acids. Germline V gene sequence: CDR1 KGHSH, CDR2 LQKENI. The V and J ends lost 0 bases and 4 bases respectively, with 17 bases between them. The CDR3 DNA is TGTGCCAGCTCACCACCTTTTGGCAGTCCCGGATCAGATACGCAGTATTTT. It is translated as CASSPPFGSPGSDTQYF.

A few counts support this clonotype. The CDR3 spells CASSDFGSNQPQHF. The CDR3 DNA reads as TGTGCCAGCAGTGATTTTGGCAGCAATCAGCCCCAGCATTTT. This chain connects TRBV25-1 to TRBJ1-5, with D unclear. Germline V gene lookup returns CDR1 MGHDK and CDR2 SYGVNS. Trimming stripped 3 bases from V and 1 base from J, with 7 bases between. This CDR3 is built from 14 residues.

This clonotype was seen only a few times. This rearrangement joins TRBV12-3 or TRBV12-4 to TRBJ1-1, with 7 positions matching TRBD1. CDR3 length: 15 amino acids. V lost 6 bases and J lost 1; bases outside the gene matches: 8. In DNA form, the CDR3 reads TGTGCCAGCAGCCGAACCGGGACAGCGAACACTGAAGCTTTCTTT. Translated: CASSRTGTANTEAFF.

This clonotype was counted a few times. The chain joins TRBV4-1 to TRBJ1-3; D not resolved. The ends were cut back, 1 base at V and 0 bases at J, with 4 bases in the middle. Germline lookup yields CDR1 MGHRA and CDR2 YSYEKL. The CDR3 is made up of 14 amino acids. CDR3 sequence (DNA): TGCGCCAGCAGCCAAGTGTACTCTGGAAACACCATATATTTT. Amino acids: CASSQVYSGNTIYF.

The gene calls are TRBV10-3 and TRBJ2-1, with 11 bases fitting TRBD2. The V segment lost 3 bases and the J segment 5 bases; nucleotides outside the gene matches: 6. The germline V gene encodes CDR1 ENHRY and CDR2 SYGVKD. The CDR3 length is 16 residues. For the CDR3, the DNA is TGTGCCATCAGTGATTCCGGGACTAGCGGAAACAATGAGCAGTTCTTC. Amino acids: CAISDSGTSGNNEQFF.